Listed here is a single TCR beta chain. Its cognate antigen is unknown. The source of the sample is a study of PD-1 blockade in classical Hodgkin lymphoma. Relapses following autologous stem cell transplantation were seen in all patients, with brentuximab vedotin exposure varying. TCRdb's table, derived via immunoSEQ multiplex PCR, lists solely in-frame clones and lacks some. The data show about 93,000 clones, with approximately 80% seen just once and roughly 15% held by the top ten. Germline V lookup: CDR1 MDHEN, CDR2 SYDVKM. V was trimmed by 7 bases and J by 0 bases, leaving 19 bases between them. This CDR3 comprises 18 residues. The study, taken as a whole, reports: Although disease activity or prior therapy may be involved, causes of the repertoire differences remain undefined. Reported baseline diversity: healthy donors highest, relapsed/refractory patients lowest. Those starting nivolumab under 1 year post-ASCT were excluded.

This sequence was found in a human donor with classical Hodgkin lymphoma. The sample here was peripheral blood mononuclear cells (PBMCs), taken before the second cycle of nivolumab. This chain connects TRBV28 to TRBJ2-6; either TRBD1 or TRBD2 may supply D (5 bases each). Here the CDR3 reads CASTFSGPITSGANVLTF. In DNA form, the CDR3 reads TGTGCCAGCACATTTTCGGGACCGATTACCTCTGGGGCCAACGTCCTGACTTTC.